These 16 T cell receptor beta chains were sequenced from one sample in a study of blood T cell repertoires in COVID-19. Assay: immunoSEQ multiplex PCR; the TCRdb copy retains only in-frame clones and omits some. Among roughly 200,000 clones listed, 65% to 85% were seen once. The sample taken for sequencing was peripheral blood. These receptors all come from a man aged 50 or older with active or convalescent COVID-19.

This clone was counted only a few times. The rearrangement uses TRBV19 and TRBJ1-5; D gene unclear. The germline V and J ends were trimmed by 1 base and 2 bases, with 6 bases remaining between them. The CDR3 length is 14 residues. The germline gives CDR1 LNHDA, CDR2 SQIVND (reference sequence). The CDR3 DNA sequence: TGTGCCAGTAGTATAGGGGCAGGCAATCAGCCCCAGCATTTT. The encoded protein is CASSIGAGNQPQHF. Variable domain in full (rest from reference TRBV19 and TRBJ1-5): DGGITQSPKYLFRKEGQNVTLSCEQNLNHDAMYWYRQDPGQGLRLIYYSQIVNDFQKGDIAEGYSVSREKKESFPLTVTSAQKNPTAFYLCASSIGAGNQPQHFGDGTRLSIL.

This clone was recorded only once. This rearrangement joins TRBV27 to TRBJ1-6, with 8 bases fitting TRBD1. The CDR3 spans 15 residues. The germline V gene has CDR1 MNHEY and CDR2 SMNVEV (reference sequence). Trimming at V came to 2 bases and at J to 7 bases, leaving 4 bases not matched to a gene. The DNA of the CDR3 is TGTGCCAGCAGTTTAGACAGGGGATCCAATTCACCCCTCCACTTT. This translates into CASSLDRGSNSPLHF.

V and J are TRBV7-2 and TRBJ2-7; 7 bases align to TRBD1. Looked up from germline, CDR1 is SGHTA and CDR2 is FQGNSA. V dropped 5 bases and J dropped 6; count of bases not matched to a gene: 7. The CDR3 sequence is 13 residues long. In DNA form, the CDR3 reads TGTGCCAGCAGCCTACAGGGGAGCGGCGAGCAGTACTTC. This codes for CASSLQGSGEQYF.

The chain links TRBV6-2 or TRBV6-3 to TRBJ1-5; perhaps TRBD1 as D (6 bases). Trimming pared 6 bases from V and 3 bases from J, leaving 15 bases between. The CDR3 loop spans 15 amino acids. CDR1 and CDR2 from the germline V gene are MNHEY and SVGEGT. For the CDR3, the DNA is TGTGCCAGCAGCTATGGACAGTCGGTCAATCAGCCCCAGCATTTT. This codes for CASSYGQSVNQPQHF.

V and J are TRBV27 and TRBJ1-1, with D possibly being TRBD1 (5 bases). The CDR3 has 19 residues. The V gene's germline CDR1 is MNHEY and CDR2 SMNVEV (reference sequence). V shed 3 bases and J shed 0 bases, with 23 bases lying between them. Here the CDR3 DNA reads TGTGCCAGCAGTTTTTCCCCGGGCCCCACCAGGGCGATGAACACTGAAGCTTTCTTT. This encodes CASSFSPGPTRAMNTEAFF.

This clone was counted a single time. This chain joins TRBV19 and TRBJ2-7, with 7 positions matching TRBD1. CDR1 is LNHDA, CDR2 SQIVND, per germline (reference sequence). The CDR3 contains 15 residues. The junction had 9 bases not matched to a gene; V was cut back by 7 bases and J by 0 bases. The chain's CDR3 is CASKGAAESSYEQYF. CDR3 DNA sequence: TGTGCCAGTAAGGGGGCTGCGGAGAGCTCCTACGAGCAGTACTTC.

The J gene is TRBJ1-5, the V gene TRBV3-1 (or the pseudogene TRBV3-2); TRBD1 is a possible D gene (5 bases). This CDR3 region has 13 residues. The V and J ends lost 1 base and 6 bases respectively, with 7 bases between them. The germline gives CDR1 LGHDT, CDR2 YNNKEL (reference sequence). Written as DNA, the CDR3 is TGTGCCAGCAGCCAAGTAGGGGTTCAGCCCCAGCATTTT. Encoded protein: CASSQVGVQPQHF.

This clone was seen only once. CDR3: CASSEDTSGGTDTQYF. The CDR3, as DNA: TGTGCCAGCAGTGAAGATACTAGCGGGGGCACAGATACGCAGTATTTT. J is TRBJ2-3 and V is TRBV2; 10 nucleotides line up with TRBD2. The trim removed 1 base at V and 1 base at J, leaving 2 bases unmatched. The germline gives CDR1 SNHLY, CDR2 FYNNEI. This CDR3 comprises 16 residues.

CDR3 coding DNA: TGTGCCAGCAGCCCCACAGGGCGGACCTATGGCTACACCTTC. It encodes CASSPTGRTYGYTF. J is TRBJ1-2 and V is TRBV27, with D possibly being TRBD1 (6 bases). With 6 bases removed from V and 4 bases from J, the gap between germline ends came to 15 bases. Germline values: CDR1 MNHEY, CDR2 SMNVEV (reference sequence). The CDR3 runs to 14 residues.

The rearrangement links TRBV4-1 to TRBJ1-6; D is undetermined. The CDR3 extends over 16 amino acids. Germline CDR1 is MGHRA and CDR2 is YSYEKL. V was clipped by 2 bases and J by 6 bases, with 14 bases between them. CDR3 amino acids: CASSQRAGPTNSPLHF. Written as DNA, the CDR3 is TGCGCCAGCAGCCAAAGGGCGGGTCCTACTAATTCACCCCTCCACTTT.

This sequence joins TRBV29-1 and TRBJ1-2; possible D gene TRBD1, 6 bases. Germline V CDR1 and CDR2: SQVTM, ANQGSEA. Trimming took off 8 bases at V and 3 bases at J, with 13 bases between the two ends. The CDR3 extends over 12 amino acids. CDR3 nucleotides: TGCAGCATAGGGGCAGGGGACTATGGCTACACCTTC. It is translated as CSIGAGDYGYTF.

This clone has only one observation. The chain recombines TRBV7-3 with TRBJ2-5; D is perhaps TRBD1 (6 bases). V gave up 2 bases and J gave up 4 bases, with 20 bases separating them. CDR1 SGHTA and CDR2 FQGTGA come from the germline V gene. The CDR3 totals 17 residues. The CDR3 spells CASSLSPSQGRAETQYF. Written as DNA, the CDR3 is TGTGCCAGCAGCTTATCCCCTAGTCAGGGGCGGGCAGAGACCCAGTACTTC.

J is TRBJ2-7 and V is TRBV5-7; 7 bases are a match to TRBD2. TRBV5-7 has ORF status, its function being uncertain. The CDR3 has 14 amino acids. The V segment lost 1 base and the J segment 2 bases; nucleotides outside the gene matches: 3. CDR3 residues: CASSLCAGAYEQYF. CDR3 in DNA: TGTGCCAGCAGCTTGTGTGCGGGGGCCTACGAGCAGTACTTC.

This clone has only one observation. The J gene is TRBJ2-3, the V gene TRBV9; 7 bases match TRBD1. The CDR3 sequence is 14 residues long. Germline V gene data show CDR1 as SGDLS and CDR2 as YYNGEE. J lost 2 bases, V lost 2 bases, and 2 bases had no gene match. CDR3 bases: TGTGCCAGCAGCGTGCAGGGGGTCACAGATACGCAGTATTTT. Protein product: CASSVQGVTDTQYF.

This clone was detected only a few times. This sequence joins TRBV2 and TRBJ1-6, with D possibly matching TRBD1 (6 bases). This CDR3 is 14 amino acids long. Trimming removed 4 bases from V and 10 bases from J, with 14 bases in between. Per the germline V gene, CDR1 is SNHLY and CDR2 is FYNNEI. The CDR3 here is CASSGEGVGSPLHF. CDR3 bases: TGTGCCAGCAGTGGAGAGGGGGTTGGATCACCCCTCCACTTT.

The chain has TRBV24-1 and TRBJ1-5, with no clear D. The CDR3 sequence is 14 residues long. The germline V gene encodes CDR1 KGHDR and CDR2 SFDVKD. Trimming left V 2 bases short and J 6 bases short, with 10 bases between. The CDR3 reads CATSDSQTSQPQHF. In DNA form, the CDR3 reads TGTGCCACCAGTGATTCACAAACCAGTCAGCCCCAGCATTTT.